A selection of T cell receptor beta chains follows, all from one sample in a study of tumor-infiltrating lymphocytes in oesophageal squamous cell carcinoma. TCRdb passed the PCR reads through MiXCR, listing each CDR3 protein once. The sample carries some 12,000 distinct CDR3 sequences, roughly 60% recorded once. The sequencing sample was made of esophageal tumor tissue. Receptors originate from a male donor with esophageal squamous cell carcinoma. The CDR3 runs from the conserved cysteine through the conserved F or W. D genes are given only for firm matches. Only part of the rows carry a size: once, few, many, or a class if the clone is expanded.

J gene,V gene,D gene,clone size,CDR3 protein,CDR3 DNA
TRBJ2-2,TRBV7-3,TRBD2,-,CASSSGGDGGELFF,TGTGCCAGCAGCTCCGGGGGGGATGGCGGGGAGCTGTTTTTT
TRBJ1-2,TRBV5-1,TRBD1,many,CASSSGPTGGGGYTF,TGCGCCAGCAGCTCCGGTCCGACAGGGGGCGGGGGCTACACCTTC
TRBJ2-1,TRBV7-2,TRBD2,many,CASSLKLAGGFNEQFF,TGTGCCAGCAGCTTGAAACTAGCGGGAGGGTTCAATGAGCAGTTCTTC
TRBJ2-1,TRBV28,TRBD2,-,CASLSGMHNEQFF,TGTGCCAGCCTTAGCGGGATGCACAATGAGCAGTTCTTC
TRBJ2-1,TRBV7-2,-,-,CASRRLGDEQFF,TGTGCCAGCAGGCGCCTAGGGGATGAGCAGTTCTTC
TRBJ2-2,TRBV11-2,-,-,CASSLVASLDTGELFF,TGTGCCAGCAGCTTAGTTGCCTCTCTTGACACCGGGGAGCTGTTTTTT
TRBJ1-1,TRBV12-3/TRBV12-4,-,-,CASRSRGTLEAFF,TGTGCCAGCAGATCCCGAGGGACTCTCGAAGCTTTCTTT
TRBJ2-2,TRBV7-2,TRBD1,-,CASSMGQGAGELFF,TGTGCCAGCAGCATGGGACAGGGGGCCGGGGAGCTGTTTTTT
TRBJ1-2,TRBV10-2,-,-,CASSETDGPNGYTF,TGCGCCAGCAGTGAGACCGACGGTCCAAATGGCTACACCTTC
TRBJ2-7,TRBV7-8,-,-,CASTIRQGPTYEQYF,TGTGCCAGCACCATTCGGCAGGGTCCCACCTACGAGCAGTACTTC
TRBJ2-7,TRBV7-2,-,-,CASSLDGTSKSYEQYF,TGTGCCAGCAGCTTAGATGGGACAAGCAAATCCTACGAGCAGTACTTC
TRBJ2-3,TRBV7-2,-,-,CASSSDEIGQYF,TGTGCCAGCAGCTCCGACGAAATCGGGCAGTATTTT
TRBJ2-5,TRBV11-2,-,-,CASSGRGRQPKGETQYF,TGTGCCAGCAGCGGAAGAGGTCGTCAGCCCAAAGGAGAGACCCAGTACTTC
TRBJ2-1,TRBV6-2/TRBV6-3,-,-,CASTPGQGSYNEQFF,TGTGCCAGCACCCCCGGGCAGGGGTCCTACAATGAGCAGTTCTTC
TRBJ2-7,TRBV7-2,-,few,CASSLRDGSYNEQYF,TGTGCCAGCAGTCTTAGGGATGGTTCTTACAATGAGCAGTACTTC
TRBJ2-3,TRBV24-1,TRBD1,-,CATSDPVPGQRTDTQYF,TGTGCCACCAGTGATCCAGTCCCGGGACAGCGCACAGATACGCAGTATTTT